A single sample is the source of the 4 T cell receptor beta chains below, sequenced in a study of Ad26.COV2.S vaccination and SARS-CoV-2 variants. Noted treatment: about 20 received Ad26.COV2.S at low or high dose, single or two shots; several received placebo; per-sample allocation not given. Vaccine and placebo recipients were sampled on day 63 after the first injection. Data came from immunoSEQ multiplex PCR; TCRdb stores just in-frame clones and leaves some out. The sample lists hundreds of thousands of clones, 65% to 90% occurring once. The material sequenced was peripheral blood, taken in a trial of Ad26.COV2.S vaccine versus placebo. These receptors came from a person aged 18 to 59 who received the Ad26.COV2.S COVID-19 vaccine or a placebo.

The gene calls are TRBV5-6 and TRBJ2-1, with D possibly being TRBD1 (6 bases). V lost 0 bases to trimming and J lost 4 bases, with 11 bases between them. Germline V CDR1 and CDR2: SGHDT, YYEEEE. The length of the CDR3 is 15 residues. Here the CDR3 reads CASSLGGTSYNEQFF. Written as DNA, the CDR3 is TGTGCCAGCAGCTTGGGGGGGACATCGTACAATGAGCAGTTCTTC.

The V and J genes are TRBV7-9 and TRBJ2-2; no reliable D call. The V and J ends lost 4 bases and 5 bases respectively, with 8 bases between them. The germline gives CDR1 SEHNR, CDR2 FQNEAQ (reference sequence). This CDR3 has 13 amino acids. The CDR3 DNA follows: TGTGCCAGCAGCTCCTTTGGTACCGGGGAGCTGTTTTTT. Translated: CASSSFGTGELFF.

In regard to this clone: This same CDR3 is encoded by further DNA sequences in the sample. V usage is TRBV3-1 (or the pseudogene TRBV3-2) and J usage is TRBJ1-1; D gene uncertain. V was clipped by 1 base and J by 0 bases, with 3 bases between them. CDR1 is LGHDT and CDR2 is YNNKEL in the germline V gene (reference sequence). The CDR3 totals 13 residues. CDR3 sequence (DNA): TGTGCCAGCAGCCAAGGGGTGAACACTGAAGCTTTCTTT. This codes for CASSQGVNTEAFF.

The V gene is TRBV4-2, the J gene TRBJ2-7; TRBD2 matches at 7 bases. V was pared by 0 bases and J by 2 bases, with 10 bases of the junction left unmatched. Germline V lookup: CDR1 LGHNA, CDR2 YNFKEQ. CDR3 length equals 17 residues. The CDR3 spells CASSQESSSGSTYEQYF. The DNA for the CDR3 is TGTGCCAGCAGCCAAGAATCGTCTAGCGGCTCTACCTACGAGCAGTACTTC.